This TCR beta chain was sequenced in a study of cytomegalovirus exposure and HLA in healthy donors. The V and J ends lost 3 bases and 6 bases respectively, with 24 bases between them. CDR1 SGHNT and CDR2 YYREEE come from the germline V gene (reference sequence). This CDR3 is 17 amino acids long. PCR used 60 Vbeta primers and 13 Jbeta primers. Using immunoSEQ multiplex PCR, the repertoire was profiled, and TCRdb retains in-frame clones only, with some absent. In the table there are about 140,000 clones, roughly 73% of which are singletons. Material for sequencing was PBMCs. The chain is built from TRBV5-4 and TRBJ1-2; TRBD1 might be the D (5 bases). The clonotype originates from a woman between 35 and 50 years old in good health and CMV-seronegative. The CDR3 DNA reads TGTGCCAGCAGCTGGTATTATAAGCAGGGAGGGGCGGATGGCTACACCTTC. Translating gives CASSWYYKQGGADGYTF. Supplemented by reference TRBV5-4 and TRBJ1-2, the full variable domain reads ETGVTQSPTHLIKTRGQQVTLRCSSQSGHNTVSWYQQALGQGPQFIFQYYREEENGRGNFPPRFSGLQFPNYSSELNVNALELDDSALYLCASSWYYKQGGADGYTFGSGTRLTVV.